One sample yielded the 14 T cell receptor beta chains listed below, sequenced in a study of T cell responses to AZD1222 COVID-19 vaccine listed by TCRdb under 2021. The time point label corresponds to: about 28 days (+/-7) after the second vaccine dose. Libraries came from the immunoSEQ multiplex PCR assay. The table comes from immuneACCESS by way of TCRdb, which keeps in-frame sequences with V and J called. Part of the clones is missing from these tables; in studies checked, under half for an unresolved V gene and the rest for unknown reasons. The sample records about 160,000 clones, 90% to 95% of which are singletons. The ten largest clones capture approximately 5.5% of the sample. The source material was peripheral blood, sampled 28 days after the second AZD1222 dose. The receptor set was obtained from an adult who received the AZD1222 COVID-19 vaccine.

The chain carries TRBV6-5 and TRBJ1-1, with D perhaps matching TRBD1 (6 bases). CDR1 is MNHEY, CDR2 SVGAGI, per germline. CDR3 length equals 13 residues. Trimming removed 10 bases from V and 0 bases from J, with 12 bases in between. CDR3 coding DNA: TGTGCCATTAGGGGGGAGATGAACACTGAAGCTTTCTTT. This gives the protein CAIRGEMNTEAFF.

In DNA, the CDR3 is TGCGCCAGCAGCTTGACAGGGGAGAACACTGAAGCTTTCTTT. Translating it yields CASSLTGENTEAFF. The genes are TRBV5-1 and TRBJ1-1; 7 positions match TRBD1. The V and J ends lost 1 base and 1 base, in that order; junction bases with no gene match: 1. The CDR3 consists of 14 residues. CDR1 is SGHRS, CDR2 YFSETQ, per germline.

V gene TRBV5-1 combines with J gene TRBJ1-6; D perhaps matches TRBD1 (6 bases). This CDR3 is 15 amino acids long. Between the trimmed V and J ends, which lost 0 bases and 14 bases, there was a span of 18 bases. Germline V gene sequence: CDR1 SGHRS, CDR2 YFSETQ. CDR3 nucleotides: TGCGCCAGCAGCTTGGGAGGCAGGGGCCCAACGACCCTCCACTTT. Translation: CASSLGGRGPTTLHF. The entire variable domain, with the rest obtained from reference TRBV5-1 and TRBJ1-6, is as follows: KAGVTQTPRYLIKTRGQQVTLSCSPISGHRSVSWYQQTPGQGLQFLFEYFSETQRNKGNFPGRFSGRQFSNSRSEMNVSTLELGDSALYLCASSLGGRGPTTLHFGNGTRLTVT.

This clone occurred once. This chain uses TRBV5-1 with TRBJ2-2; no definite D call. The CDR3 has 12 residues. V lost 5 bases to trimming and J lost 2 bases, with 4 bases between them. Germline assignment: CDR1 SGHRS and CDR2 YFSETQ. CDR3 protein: CASSRNTGELFF. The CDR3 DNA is TGCGCCAGCAGTCGTAACACCGGGGAGCTGTTTTTT. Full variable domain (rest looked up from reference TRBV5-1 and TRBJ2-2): KAGVTQTPRYLIKTRGQQVTLSCSPISGHRSVSWYQQTPGQGLQFLFEYFSETQRNKGNFPGRFSGRQFSNSRSEMNVSTLELGDSALYLCASSRNTGELFFGEGSRLTVL.

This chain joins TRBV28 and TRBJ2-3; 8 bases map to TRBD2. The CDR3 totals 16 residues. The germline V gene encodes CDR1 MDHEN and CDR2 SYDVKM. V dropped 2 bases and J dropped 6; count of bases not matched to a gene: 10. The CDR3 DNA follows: TGTGCCAGCAGTTTAACTTCGGGAGGGCCTTCCGATACGCAGTATTTT. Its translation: CASSLTSGGPSDTQYF.

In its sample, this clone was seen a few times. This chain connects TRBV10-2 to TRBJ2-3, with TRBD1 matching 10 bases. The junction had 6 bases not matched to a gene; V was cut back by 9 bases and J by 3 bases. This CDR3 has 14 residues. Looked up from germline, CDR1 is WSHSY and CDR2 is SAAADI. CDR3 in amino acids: CARSGTGVTDTQYF. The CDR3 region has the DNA TGCGCCAGGAGCGGGACAGGGGTTACAGATACGCAGTATTTT.

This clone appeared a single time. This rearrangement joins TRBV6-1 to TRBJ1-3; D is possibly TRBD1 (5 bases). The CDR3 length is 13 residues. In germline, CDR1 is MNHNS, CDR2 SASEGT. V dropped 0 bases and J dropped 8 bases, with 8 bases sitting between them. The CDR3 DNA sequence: TGTGCCAGCAGTGAAGCTGGGGGGGACACCATATATTTT. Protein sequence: CASSEAGGDTIYF.

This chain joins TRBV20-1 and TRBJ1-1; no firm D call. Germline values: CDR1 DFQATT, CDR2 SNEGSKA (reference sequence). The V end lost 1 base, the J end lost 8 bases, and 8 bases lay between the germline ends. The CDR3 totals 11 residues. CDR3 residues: CSARASLEAFF. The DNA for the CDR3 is TGCAGTGCTAGAGCCAGTTTGGAAGCTTTCTTT.

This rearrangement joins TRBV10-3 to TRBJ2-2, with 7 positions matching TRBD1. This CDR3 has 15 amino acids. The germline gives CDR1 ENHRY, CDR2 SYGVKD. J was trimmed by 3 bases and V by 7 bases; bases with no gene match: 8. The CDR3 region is CAITRGQGDTGELFF. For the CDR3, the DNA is TGTGCCATCACAAGGGGTCAGGGGGACACCGGGGAGCTGTTTTTT.

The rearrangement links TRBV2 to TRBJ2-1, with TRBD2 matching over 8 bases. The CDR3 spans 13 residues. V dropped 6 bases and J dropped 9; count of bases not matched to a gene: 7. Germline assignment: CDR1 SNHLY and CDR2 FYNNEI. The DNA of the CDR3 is TGTGCCAGCAGGGCGCGGGAGGTCGGTGAGCAGTTCTTC. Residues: CASRAREVGEQFF.

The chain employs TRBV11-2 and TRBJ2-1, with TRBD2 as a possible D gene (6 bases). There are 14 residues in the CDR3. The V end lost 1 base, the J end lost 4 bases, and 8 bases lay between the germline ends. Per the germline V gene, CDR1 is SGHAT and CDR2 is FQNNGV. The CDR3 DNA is TGTGCCAGCAGCTTAGGAGGGACTTACAATGAGCAGTTCTTC. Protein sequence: CASSLGGTYNEQFF.

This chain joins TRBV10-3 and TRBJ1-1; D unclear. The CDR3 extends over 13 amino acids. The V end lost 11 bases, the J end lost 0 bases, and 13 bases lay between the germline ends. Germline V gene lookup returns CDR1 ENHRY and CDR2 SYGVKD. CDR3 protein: CAVGNSVNTEAFF. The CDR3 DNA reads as TGTGCCGTAGGGAATTCGGTGAACACTGAAGCTTTCTTT.

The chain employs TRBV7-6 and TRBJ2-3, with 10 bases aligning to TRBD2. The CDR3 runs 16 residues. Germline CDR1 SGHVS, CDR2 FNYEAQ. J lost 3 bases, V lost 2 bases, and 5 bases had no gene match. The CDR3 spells CASSLTSGIRTDTQYF. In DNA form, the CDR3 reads TGTGCCAGCAGCTTAACTAGCGGGATCCGAACAGATACGCAGTATTTT.

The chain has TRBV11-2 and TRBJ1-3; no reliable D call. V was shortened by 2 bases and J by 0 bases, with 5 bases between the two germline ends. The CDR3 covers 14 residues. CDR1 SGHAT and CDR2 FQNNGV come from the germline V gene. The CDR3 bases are TGTGCCAGCAGCTTAACAGACTCTGGAAACACCATATATTTT. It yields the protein CASSLTDSGNTIYF.